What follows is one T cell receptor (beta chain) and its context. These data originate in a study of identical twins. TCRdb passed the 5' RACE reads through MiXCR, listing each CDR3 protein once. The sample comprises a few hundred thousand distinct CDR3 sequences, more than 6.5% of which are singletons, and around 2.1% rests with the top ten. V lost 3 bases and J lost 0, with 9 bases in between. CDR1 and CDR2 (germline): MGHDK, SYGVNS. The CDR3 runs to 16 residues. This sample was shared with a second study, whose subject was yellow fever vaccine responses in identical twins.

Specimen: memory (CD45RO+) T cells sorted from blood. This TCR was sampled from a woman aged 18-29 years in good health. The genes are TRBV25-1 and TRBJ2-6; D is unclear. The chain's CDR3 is CASSDQPGSGANVLTF. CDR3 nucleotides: TGTGCCAGCAGTGACCAACCGGGCTCTGGGGCCAACGTCCTGACTTTC.